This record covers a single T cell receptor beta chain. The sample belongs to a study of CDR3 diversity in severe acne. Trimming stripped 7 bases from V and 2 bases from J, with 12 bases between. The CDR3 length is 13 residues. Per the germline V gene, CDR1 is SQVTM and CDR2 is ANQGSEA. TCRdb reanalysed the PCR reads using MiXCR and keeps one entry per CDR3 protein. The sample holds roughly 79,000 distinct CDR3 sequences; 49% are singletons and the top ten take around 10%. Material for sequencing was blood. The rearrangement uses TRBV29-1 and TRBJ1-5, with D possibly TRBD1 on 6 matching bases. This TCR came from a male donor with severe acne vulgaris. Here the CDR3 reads CSADEGGNQPQHF. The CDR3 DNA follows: TGCAGCGCTGATGAGGGGGGCAATCAGCCCCAGCATTTT.